These 25 T cell receptor beta chains came from one sample sequenced in a study of beta chain features in type 1 diabetes. Study-wide points: All four CD4+ subsets from Type 1 diabetes patients carried moderately but significantly shorter TCRB CDR3s.

The authors reverse transcribed all of the isolated RNA, so sequencing captured expressed TCRB transcripts. Profiling relied on immunoSEQ multiplex PCR, and the TCRdb table lists in-frame clones only, not all of them. The table lists about 47,000 clones, approximately 40% of them singletons. Their recognized antigens are unknown. Sequencing used stem cell memory CD4+ T cells from blood. The receptors stem from a man aged 30 to 45 with type 1 diabetes.

The J gene is TRBJ2-7, the V gene TRBV5-4; the D gene is possibly TRBD1 (6 bases). The germline gives CDR1 SGHNT, CDR2 YYREEE (reference sequence). Trimming shortened V by 4 bases and J by 0 bases, and 17 bases separated the two germline ends. The CDR3 consists of 16 residues. This CDR3 is CASSRGRTESSYEQYF. In nucleotides, the CDR3 is TGTGCCAGCAGCCGAGGAAGGACAGAAAGCTCCTACGAGCAGTACTTC.

This clone occurred once. This chain links TRBV19 with TRBJ2-1, with 11 bases aligning to TRBD2. With V trimmed by 5 bases and J by 9 bases, 15 bases remained unmatched. CDR3 size: 17 residues. CDR1 is LNHDA, CDR2 SQIVND, per germline (reference sequence). The CDR3 loop is CASSELVAGGWGVEQFF. The DNA of the CDR3 is TGTGCCAGTAGTGAACTAGTAGCGGGAGGGTGGGGGGTTGAGCAGTTCTTC.

The J gene is TRBJ2-1, the V gene TRBV19; a weak D match, TRBD2 (6 bases). In germline, CDR1 is LNHDA, CDR2 SQIVND (reference sequence). V lost 3 bases and J lost 8, with 23 bases in between. The CDR3 covers 17 residues. The CDR3 coding sequence is TGTGCCAGTAGTATCCTCCCGGACTACTCCGTTCTCGATGAGCAGTTCTTC. Translation gives CASSILPDYSVLDEQFF.

This clone has only one observation. The chain carries TRBV2 and TRBJ2-1; D uncertain. The CDR3 length is 12 residues. The germline V gene encodes CDR1 SNHLY and CDR2 FYNNEI. The V end lost 3 bases, the J end lost 9 bases, and 9 bases lay between the germline ends. In nucleotides, the CDR3 is TGTGCCAGCAGTGAGCGCGCCGCTGAGCAGTTCTTC. It is translated as CASSERAAEQFF. Looking up the rest from reference TRBV2 and TRBJ2-1 gives the full variable domain: EPEVTQTPSHQVTQMGQEVILRCVPISNHLYFYWYRQILGQKVEFLVSFYNNEISEKSEIFDDQFSVERPDGSNFTLKIRSTKLEDSAMYFCASSERAAEQFFGPGTRLTVL.

V and J are TRBV19 and TRBJ1-5, with 9 bases that match TRBD1. The CDR3 runs 18 residues. With 3 bases clipped from V and 0 bases from J, the junction kept 9 bases outside the gene matches. In germline, CDR1 is LNHDA, CDR2 SQIVND (reference sequence). The CDR3 DNA follows: TGTGCCAGTAGTATCCGGGACAGGGACTGGAATAGCAATCAGCCCCAGCATTTT. Translated, it gives CASSIRDRDWNSNQPQHF. Based on the CDR3 plus reference TRBV19 and TRBJ1-5, the full variable domain is DGGITQSPKYLFRKEGQNVTLSCEQNLNHDAMYWYRQDPGQGLRLIYYSQIVNDFQKGDIAEGYSVSREKKESFPLTVTSAQKNPTAFYLCASSIRDRDWNSNQPQHFGDGTRLSIL.

This chain joins TRBV28 and TRBJ2-1; D not resolved. V was trimmed by 6 bases and J by 9 bases, leaving 9 bases between them. Germline V gene lookup returns CDR1 MDHEN and CDR2 SYDVKM. There are 11 residues in the CDR3. CDR3: CASSQNSEQFF. The CDR3 DNA reads as TGTGCCAGCAGCCAAAATAGTGAGCAGTTCTTC.

This clone was seen a few times. The chain is built from TRBV28 and TRBJ2-2, with D perhaps TRBD1 (6 bases). CDR1 is MDHEN, CDR2 SYDVKM, per germline. Trimming removed 6 bases at V and 6 bases at J, with 14 bases between. CDR3 length equals 14 residues. CDR3 protein: CASRQTGFAGELFF. The CDR3 coding sequence is TGTGCCAGCAGGCAAACAGGGTTCGCCGGGGAGCTGTTTTTT.

This chain connects TRBV2 to TRBJ1-5; the match to TRBD1 covers 9 bases. The CDR3 sequence is 12 residues long. Germline V gene data show CDR1 as SNHLY and CDR2 as FYNNEI. V shed 8 bases, J shed 7 bases, and the junction held 3 bases outside the gene matches. The CDR3 DNA reads TGTGCCAGCGGGACAGGGTGGCAGCCCCAGCATTTT. As protein: CASGTGWQPQHF.

This clone has more than one count but fewer than ten. The chain employs TRBV18 and TRBJ1-4, with D possibly being TRBD1 (5 bases). Trimming took off 3 bases at V and 7 bases at J, with 12 bases between the two ends. The CDR3 totals 14 residues. CDR1 and CDR2 (germline): KGHSH, LQKENI. CDR3 bases: TGTGCCAGCTCACCTACGGCCAGGGTTGAAAAACTGTTTTTT. Amino acids: CASSPTARVEKLFF.

This clone was seen a handful of times. The chain combines TRBV6-5 with TRBJ1-1; D gene unclear. Trimming stripped 7 bases from V and 9 bases from J, with 18 bases between. CDR3 length: 13 residues. Looked up from germline, CDR1 is MNHEY and CDR2 is SVGAGI. CDR3 DNA sequence: TGTGCCAGCATGAATTACAGAACCAATAAAGCTTTCTTT. It codes for CASMNYRTNKAFF.

The V call is TRBV5-1, the J call TRBJ2-7, with 11 positions matching TRBD2. Germline V CDR1 and CDR2: SGHRS, YFSETQ. CDR3 length equals 15 residues. Trimming cost V 0 bases and J 3 bases; bases outside gene matches: 2. The CDR3 sequence: CASSLVAGGFYEQYF. CDR3 nucleotide sequence: TGCGCCAGCAGCTTGGTAGCGGGAGGGTTCTACGAGCAGTACTTC.

The chain carries TRBV27 and TRBJ1-2, with D maybe TRBD1 (5 bases). With 7 bases removed from V and 8 bases from J, the gap between germline ends came to 20 bases. The CDR3 extends over 14 amino acids. Per germline, CDR1 MNHEY and CDR2 SMNVEV (reference sequence). CDR3 residues: CASKGPFQGSGYTF. DNA of the CDR3: TGTGCCAGCAAGGGGCCCTTTCAGGGTAGCGGCTACACCTTC.

This chain connects TRBV18 to TRBJ2-7; 9 positions match TRBD1. Germline values: CDR1 KGHSH, CDR2 LQKENI. V trimming: 4 bases; J trimming: 6 bases; junction bases outside the gene matches: 7. This CDR3 spans 14 amino acids. The CDR3 nucleotides read TGTGCCAGCTCACAGGACAGGGGCGACGCCGAGCAGTACTTC. This gives the protein CASSQDRGDAEQYF.

The chain uses TRBV18 and TRBJ2-5, with D possibly being TRBD2 (6 bases). The CDR3 loop spans 13 amino acids. CDR1 is KGHSH, CDR2 LQKENI, per germline. Deletions cut 3 bases from V and 5 bases from J, with 10 bases between. The CDR3 reads CASSPAGLETQYF. The CDR3 nucleotides read TGTGCCAGCTCACCGGCGGGGCTGGAGACCCAGTACTTC.

V and J are TRBV7-9 and TRBJ2-6; no reliable D call. This CDR3 is built from 16 residues. V lost 1 base and J 0 bases, leaving 7 bases between the germline ends. Germline assignment: CDR1 SEHNR and CDR2 FQNEAQ (reference sequence). The CDR3 loop reads CASSLERFSGANVLTF. In DNA, the CDR3 is TGTGCCAGCAGCTTAGAACGGTTCTCTGGGGCCAACGTCCTGACTTTC. The full variable domain, its missing parts supplied by reference TRBV7-9 and TRBJ2-6, is DTGVSQNPRHKITKRGQNVTFRCDPISEHNRLYWYRQTLGQGPEFLTYFQNEAQLEKSRLLSDRFSAERPKGSFSTLEIQRTEQGDSAMYLCASSLERFSGANVLTFGAGSRLTVL.

The J gene is TRBJ1-5, the V gene TRBV2; D call uncertain. V dropped 4 bases and J dropped 6 bases, with 16 bases sitting between them. The CDR3 is 15 amino acids. Germline values: CDR1 SNHLY, CDR2 FYNNEI. CDR3 amino acids: CASSVRSFSGQPQHF. CDR3 sequence (DNA): TGTGCCAGCAGTGTTAGGAGTTTTTCTGGTCAGCCCCAGCATTTT.

This clone has a handful of counts. For the CDR3, the DNA is TGTGCCAGCAGTTTTACGCGAGCTAACTATGGCTACACCTTC. The encoded protein is CASSFTRANYGYTF. The V and J genes are TRBV2 and TRBJ1-2; D is undetermined. The CDR3 runs to 14 residues. CDR1 is SNHLY and CDR2 is FYNNEI in the germline V gene. Between the trimmed V and J ends, which lost 5 bases and 0 bases, there was a span of 10 bases.

The V and J genes are TRBV4-3 and TRBJ2-1, with no clear D. Germline CDR1 reads LGHNA; CDR2 reads YSLEER. Trimming cost V 0 bases and J 1 base, with 10 bases left between them. There are 16 residues in the CDR3. DNA for the CDR3: TGCGCCAGCAGCCAAGATTTCCAGGTTTCCTACAATGAGCAGTTCTTC. Translated: CASSQDFQVSYNEQFF.

V is TRBV7-3 and J is TRBJ2-1; 15 positions match TRBD2. V shed 2 bases and J 6 bases; nucleotides not matched to a gene: 8. CDR1 and CDR2 from the germline V gene are SGHTA and FQGTGA. The CDR3 runs 18 residues. CDR3 bases: TGTGCCAGCAGCTTATTCTCGCCGGGACTAGCGGGAGGCAATGAGCAGTTCTTC. Translation gives CASSLFSPGLAGGNEQFF.

The CDR3 DNA sequence: TGCAGCGCGCCGGGATTGAGCACCACAGATACGCAGTATTTT. Translated, it gives CSAPGLSTTDTQYF. V and J are TRBV29-1 and TRBJ2-3; the D gene is possibly TRBD2 (5 bases). The CDR3 runs 14 residues. CDR1 and CDR2 (germline): SQVTM, ANQGSEA. V lost 7 bases to trimming and J lost 2 bases, with 16 bases between them.

The chain combines TRBV5-1 with TRBJ2-7, with 8 bases aligning to TRBD1. Germline V lookup: CDR1 SGHRS, CDR2 YFSETQ. This CDR3 is built from 12 residues. V shed 3 bases, J shed 5 bases, and the junction held 1 base outside the gene matches. CDR3 region: CASSSDRDEQYF. The CDR3 DNA reads as TGCGCCAGCAGCTCGGACAGGGACGAGCAGTACTTC. The whole variable domain, filled in from reference TRBV5-1 and TRBJ2-7, reads KAGVTQTPRYLIKTRGQQVTLSCSPISGHRSVSWYQQTPGQGLQFLFEYFSETQRNKGNFPGRFSGRQFSNSRSEMNVSTLELGDSALYLCASSSDRDEQYFGPGTRLTVT.

This sequence joins TRBV29-1 and TRBJ2-3, with a tentative D call TRBD2 (6 bases). The CDR3 has 13 amino acids. Germline CDR1 reads SQVTM; CDR2 reads ANQGSEA. With 6 bases removed from V and 2 bases from J, the gap between germline ends came to 12 bases. CDR3 sequence: CSVSGLFTDTQYF. The CDR3 DNA reads as TGCAGCGTGTCGGGACTGTTCACAGATACGCAGTATTTT.

This clone was picked up one time. This chain joins TRBV10-3 and TRBJ2-3; 8 nucleotides line up with TRBD2. The CDR3 sequence is 13 residues long. With V trimmed by 9 bases and J by 6 bases, 8 bases remained unmatched. CDR1 ENHRY and CDR2 SYGVKD come from the germline V gene. CDR3 in amino acids: CAIRTSSGDTQYF. The CDR3 DNA reads as TGTGCCATTAGGACTAGCAGTGGGGATACGCAGTATTTT.

This sequence joins TRBV14 and TRBJ1-2; tentatively, D is TRBD1 (6 bases). Germline V gene lookup returns CDR1 SGHDN and CDR2 FVKESK. This CDR3 is 12 amino acids long. V was shortened by 4 bases and J by 4 bases, with 7 bases between the two germline ends. The DNA for the CDR3 is TGTGCCAGCAGCCCGGACAGCTATGGCTACACCTTC. It encodes CASSPDSYGYTF.

The chain links TRBV10-3 to TRBJ1-2; a weak D match, TRBD1 (6 bases). Trimming cost V 7 bases and J 1 base, with 10 bases left between them. From germline, CDR1 is ENHRY and CDR2 SYGVKD. This CDR3 contains 13 residues. CDR3 in amino acids: CAITRTDNYGYTF. CDR3 in DNA: TGTGCCATCACCAGGACAGATAACTATGGCTACACCTTC.